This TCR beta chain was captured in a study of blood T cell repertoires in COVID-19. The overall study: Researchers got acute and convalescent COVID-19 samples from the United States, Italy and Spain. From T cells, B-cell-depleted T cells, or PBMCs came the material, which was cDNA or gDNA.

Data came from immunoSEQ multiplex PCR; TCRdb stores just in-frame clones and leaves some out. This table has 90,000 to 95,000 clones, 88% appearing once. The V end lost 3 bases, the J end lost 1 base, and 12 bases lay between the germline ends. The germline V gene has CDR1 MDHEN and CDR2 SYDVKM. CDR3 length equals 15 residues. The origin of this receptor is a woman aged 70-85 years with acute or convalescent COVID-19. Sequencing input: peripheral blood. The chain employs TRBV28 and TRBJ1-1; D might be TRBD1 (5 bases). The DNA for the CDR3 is TGTGCCAGCAGTTTTTTGGACATCCCGAACACTGAAGCTTTCTTT. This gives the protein CASSFLDIPNTEAFF.